This T cell receptor (beta chain) was identified during a study of blood T cells in healthy people across ages. Regarding the study as a whole: With donor CMV status unknown, expanded clonotype changes were possibly confounded. Versus aged donors, long-lived donors had higher diversity and more naive CD4+ cells.

The authors ran a second PCR of roughly 7 to 11 cycles using a sample-barcoded 5' primer and a J-beta primer mix. TCRdb analysed the 5' RACE reads with MiXCR anew, one entry per CDR3 protein. The data show some 860,000 distinct CDR3 sequences, more than 50% seen once. The CDR3 has 16 amino acids. CDR1 is SGHTA, CDR2 FQGNSA, per germline. J gave up 4 bases and V 4 bases, and 9 bases lay outside the gene matches. This clonotype was observed a few times. Its antigen is undetermined. Sequencing was carried out using blood. The rearrangement uses TRBV7-2 and TRBJ2-7, with 11 nucleotides matching TRBD2. The sequence derives from a man aged 40-55 years in good health. The CDR3 loop is CASSSLTSGTIYEQYF. DNA of the CDR3: TGTGCCAGCAGCTCCCTGACTAGCGGGACTATTTACGAGCAGTACTTC.